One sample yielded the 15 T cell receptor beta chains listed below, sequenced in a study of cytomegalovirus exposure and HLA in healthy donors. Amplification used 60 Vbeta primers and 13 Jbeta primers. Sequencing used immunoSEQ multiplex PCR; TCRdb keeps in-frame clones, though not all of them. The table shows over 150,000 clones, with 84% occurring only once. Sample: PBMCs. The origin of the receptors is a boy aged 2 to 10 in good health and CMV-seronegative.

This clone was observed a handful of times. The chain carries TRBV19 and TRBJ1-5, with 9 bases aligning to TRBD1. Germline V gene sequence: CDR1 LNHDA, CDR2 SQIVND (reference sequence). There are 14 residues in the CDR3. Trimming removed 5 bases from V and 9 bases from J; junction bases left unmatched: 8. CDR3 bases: TGTGCCAGTAGTTCCGGGACAGGGAGTCGGCCCCAGCATTTT. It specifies CASSSGTGSRPQHF.

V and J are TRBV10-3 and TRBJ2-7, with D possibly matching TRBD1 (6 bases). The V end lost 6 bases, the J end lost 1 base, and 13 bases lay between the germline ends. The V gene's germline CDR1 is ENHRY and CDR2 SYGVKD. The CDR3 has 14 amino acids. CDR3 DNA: TGTGCCATCAGAAACAGGGATTCATCCTACGAGCAGTACTTC. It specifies CAIRNRDSSYEQYF.

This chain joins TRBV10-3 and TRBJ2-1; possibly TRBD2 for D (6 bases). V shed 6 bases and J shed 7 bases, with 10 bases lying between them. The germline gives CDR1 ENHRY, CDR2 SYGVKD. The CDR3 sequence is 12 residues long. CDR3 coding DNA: TGTGCCATCAGACGGGAGCCGAATGAGCAGTTCTTC. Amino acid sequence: CAIRREPNEQFF.

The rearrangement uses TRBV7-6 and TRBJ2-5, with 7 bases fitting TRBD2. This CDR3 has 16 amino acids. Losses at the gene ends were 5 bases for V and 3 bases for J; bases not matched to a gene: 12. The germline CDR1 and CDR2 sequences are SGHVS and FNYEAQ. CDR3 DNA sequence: TGTGCCAGCAGCCGAATTTCTAGCGGTGAAGAAGAGACCCAGTACTTC. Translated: CASSRISSGEEETQYF.

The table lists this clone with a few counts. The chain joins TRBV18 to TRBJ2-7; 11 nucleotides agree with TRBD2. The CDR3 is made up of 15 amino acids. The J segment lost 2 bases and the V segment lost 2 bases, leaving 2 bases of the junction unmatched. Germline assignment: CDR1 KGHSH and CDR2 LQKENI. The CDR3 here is CASSPSTSGTYEQYF. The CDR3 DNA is TGTGCCAGCTCACCATCGACTAGCGGGACCTACGAGCAGTACTTC.

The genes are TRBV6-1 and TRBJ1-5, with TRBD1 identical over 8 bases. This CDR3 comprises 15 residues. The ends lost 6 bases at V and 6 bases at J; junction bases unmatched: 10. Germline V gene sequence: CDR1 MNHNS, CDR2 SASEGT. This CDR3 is CASRGAGGDGQPQHF. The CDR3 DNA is TGTGCCAGCAGAGGGGCAGGGGGCGATGGTCAGCCCCAGCATTTT.

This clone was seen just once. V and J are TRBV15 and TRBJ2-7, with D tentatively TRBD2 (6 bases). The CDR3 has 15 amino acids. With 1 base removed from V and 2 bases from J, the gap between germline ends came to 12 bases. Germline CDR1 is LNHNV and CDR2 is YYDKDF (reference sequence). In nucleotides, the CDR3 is TGTGCCACCAGCAGAGGCCGGGACTCTCCCTACGAGCAGTACTTC. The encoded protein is CATSRGRDSPYEQYF.

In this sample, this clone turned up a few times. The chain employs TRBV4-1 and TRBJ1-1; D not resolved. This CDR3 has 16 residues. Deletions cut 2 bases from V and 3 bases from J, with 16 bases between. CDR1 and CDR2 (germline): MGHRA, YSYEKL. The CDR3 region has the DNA TGCGCCAGCAGCCAACCCCCCCAAAATGGCTACACTGAAGCTTTCTTT. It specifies CASSQPPQNGYTEAFF.

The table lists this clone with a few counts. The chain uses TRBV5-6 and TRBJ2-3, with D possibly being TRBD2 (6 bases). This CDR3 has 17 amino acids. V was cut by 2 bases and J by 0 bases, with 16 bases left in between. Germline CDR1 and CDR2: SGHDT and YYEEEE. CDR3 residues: CASSFGIIAASTDTQYF. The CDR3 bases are TGTGCCAGCAGCTTTGGTATTATAGCGGCTAGCACAGATACGCAGTATTTT. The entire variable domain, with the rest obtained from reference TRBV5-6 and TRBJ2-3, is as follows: DAGVTQSPTHLIKTRGQQVTLRCSPKSGHDTVSWYQQALGQGPQFIFQYYEEEERQRGNFPDRFSGHQFPNYSSELNVNALLLGDSALYLCASSFGIIAASTDTQYFGPGTRLTVL.

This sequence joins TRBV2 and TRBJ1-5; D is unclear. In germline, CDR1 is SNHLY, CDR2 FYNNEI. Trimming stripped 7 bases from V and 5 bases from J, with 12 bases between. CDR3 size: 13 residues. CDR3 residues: CASNQARDQPQHF. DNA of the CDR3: TGTGCCAGCAACCAGGCGCGGGATCAGCCCCAGCATTTT.

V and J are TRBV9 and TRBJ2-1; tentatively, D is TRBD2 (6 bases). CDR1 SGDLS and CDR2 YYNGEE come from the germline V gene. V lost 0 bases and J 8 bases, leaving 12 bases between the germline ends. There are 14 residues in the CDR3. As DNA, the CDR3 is TGTGCCAGCAGCGTAGGGAGGGGTAGGGATGAGCAGTTCTTC. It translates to CASSVGRGRDEQFF.

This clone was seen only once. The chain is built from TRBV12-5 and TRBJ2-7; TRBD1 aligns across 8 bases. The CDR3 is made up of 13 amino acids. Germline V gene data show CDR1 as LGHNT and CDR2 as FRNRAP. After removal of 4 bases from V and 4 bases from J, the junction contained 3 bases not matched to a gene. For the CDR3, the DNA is TGTGCTAGTGGTTCAGGACAGGGTTACGAGCAGTACTTC. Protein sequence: CASGSGQGYEQYF.

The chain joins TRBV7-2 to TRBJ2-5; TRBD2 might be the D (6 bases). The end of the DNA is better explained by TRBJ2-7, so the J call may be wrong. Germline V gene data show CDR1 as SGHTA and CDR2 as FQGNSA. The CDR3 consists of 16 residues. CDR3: CASSASGTLLGDEQYF. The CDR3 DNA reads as TGTGCCAGCAGCGCCTCCGGGACTCTCTTAGGCGACGAGCAGTACTTC.

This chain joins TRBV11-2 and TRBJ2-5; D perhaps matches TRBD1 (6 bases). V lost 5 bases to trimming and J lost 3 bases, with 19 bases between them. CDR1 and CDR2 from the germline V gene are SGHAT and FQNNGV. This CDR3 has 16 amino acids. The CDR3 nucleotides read TGTGCCAGCAGCATATCCAGGGGCGGGTTGGAAGAGACCCAGTACTTC. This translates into CASSISRGGLEETQYF.

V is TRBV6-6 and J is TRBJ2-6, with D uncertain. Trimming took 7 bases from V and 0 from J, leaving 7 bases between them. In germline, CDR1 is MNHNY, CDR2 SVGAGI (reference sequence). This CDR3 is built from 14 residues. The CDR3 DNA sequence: TGTGCCAGCAATCCGTCCTCTGGGGCCAACGTCCTGACTTTC. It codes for CASNPSSGANVLTF.